This TCR beta chain is from a study of T-cell memory formation after mild COVID-19. One entry per CDR3 protein, called by TCRdb with MiXCR from the 5' RACE reads. This table has 300,000 to 400,000 distinct CDR3 sequences, around 28% appearing once. In its sample, this clonotype was seen once. CDR3 length equals 17 residues. Looked up from germline, CDR1 is MGHRA and CDR2 is YSYEKL. V lost 0 bases and J 4 bases, leaving 18 bases between the germline ends. The sequence was obtained from an adult woman who had mild COVID-19 (a few samples of this study predate the infection). Cell type and time point are not known. Sequencing input: PBMCs or a T cell subset sorted from them (not recorded which). The J gene is TRBJ2-5, the V gene TRBV4-1, with D tentatively TRBD1 (6 bases). The CDR3 DNA reads TGCGCCAGCAGCCAAGAGGCGTCGGGGCTAGGGGGAGAGACCCAGTACTTC. Amino acids: CASSQEASGLGGETQYF.